These 23 T cell receptor beta chains were all obtained from the same sample, sequenced in a study of response to subunit inactivated influenza vaccine. One entry per CDR3 protein results from TCRdb running MiXCR on the RT-PCR reads. The data show approximately 500,000 distinct CDR3 sequences, roughly 13% seen once. The sequencing used PBMCs from blood, collected roughly 46 days after vaccination. The receptors stem from a man between 50 and 59 years old who received an inactivated influenza vaccine.

This clonotype was found a few times. The chain recombines TRBV2 with TRBJ2-7; TRBD1 matches at 11 bases. The germline gives CDR1 SNHLY, CDR2 FYNNEI. The CDR3 is 14 residues long. V dropped 8 bases and J dropped 0; count of bases not matched to a gene: 3. CDR3 in amino acids: CASEGQGVSYEQYF. The CDR3 DNA reads TGTGCCAGCGAGGGACAGGGGGTCTCCTACGAGCAGTACTTC.

This clonotype was counted only a few times. This chain links TRBV29-1 with TRBJ1-1; 12 bases fit TRBD1. CDR3 length: 16 amino acids. J lost 5 bases, V lost 4 bases, and 11 bases had no gene match. The germline V gene encodes CDR1 SQVTM and CDR2 ANQGSEA. The CDR3: CSVGSGQGAVGTEAFF. The CDR3 DNA reads TGCAGCGTTGGTTCGGGACAGGGGGCCGTGGGGACTGAAGCTTTCTTT.

V usage is TRBV28 and J usage is TRBJ2-3; 11 bases are shared with TRBD2. V lost 4 bases and J lost 4; bases outside the gene matches: 7. The CDR3 runs 16 residues. Germline values: CDR1 MDHEN, CDR2 SYDVKM. The CDR3 protein is CASSSLLAGEADTQYF. The DNA for the CDR3 is TGTGCCAGCAGTTCCCTACTAGCGGGAGAAGCAGATACGCAGTATTTT.

This clonotype was observed a few times. The gene calls are TRBV5-6 and TRBJ1-3; the D gene is possibly TRBD1 (5 bases). Trimming took off 4 bases at V and 0 bases at J, with 11 bases between the two ends. Germline CDR1 reads SGHDT; CDR2 reads YYEEEE. This CDR3 has 15 residues. The CDR3 region has the DNA TGTGCCAGCAGCCGGCGGGGGAGCTCTGGAAACACCATATATTTT. Translation gives CASSRRGSSGNTIYF.

This clonotype came up a few times. The rearrangement uses TRBV12-3 or TRBV12-4 and TRBJ2-2; TRBD1 matches 7 bases. The CDR3 extends over 15 amino acids. Germline trimming cut 1 base from V and 6 bases from J; bases unmatched to any gene: 5. Here the CDR3 reads CASSLVGGFAGELFF. CDR3 bases: TGTGCCAGCAGTTTAGTAGGGGGCTTCGCCGGGGAGCTGTTTTTT.

The gene calls are TRBV6-1 and TRBJ2-2, with D tentatively TRBD2 (6 bases). Germline CDR1 reads MNHNS; CDR2 reads SASEGT. V was cut by 8 bases and J by 5 bases, with 18 bases left in between. CDR3 length: 15 residues. The CDR3 coding sequence is TGTGCCAGCGACCCTGGAGGGCCGAGGACCGGGGAGCTGTTTTTT. This sequence encodes CASDPGGPRTGELFF.

In its sample, this clonotype was seen many times. This chain connects TRBV5-1 to TRBJ2-1; D remains ambiguous. The V end was cut by 2 bases, the J end by 7 bases, with 13 bases between. The germline CDR1 and CDR2 sequences are SGHRS and YFSETQ. This CDR3 is 14 amino acids long. The CDR3 reads CASSFSRRLNEQFF. CDR3 DNA sequence: TGCGCCAGCAGCTTTTCCAGGCGTTTGAATGAGCAGTTCTTC. Variable domain in full (rest from reference TRBV5-1 and TRBJ2-1): KAGVTQTPRYLIKTRGQQVTLSCSPISGHRSVSWYQQTPGQGLQFLFEYFSETQRNKGNFPGRFSGRQFSNSRSEMNVSTLELGDSALYLCASSFSRRLNEQFFGPGTRLTVL.

This chain links TRBV5-1 with TRBJ1-4; 8 bases are a match to TRBD1. V was pared by 4 bases and J by 4 bases, with 3 bases of the junction left unmatched. The CDR3 spans 14 residues. Per the germline V gene, CDR1 is SGHRS and CDR2 is YFSETQ. CDR3 coding DNA: TGCGCCAGCAGCGAACAGGGGGGTAATGAAAAACTGTTTTTT. Amino acid sequence: CASSEQGGNEKLFF.

This sequence joins TRBV4-1 and TRBJ2-7; tentative D call: TRBD2 (7 bases). The CDR3 is 16 residues long. Between the trimmed V and J ends, which lost 3 bases and 4 bases, there was a span of 19 bases. Per the germline V gene, CDR1 is MGHRA and CDR2 is YSYEKL. The CDR3 here is CASSHKNREGLYEQYF. As DNA, the CDR3 is TGCGCCAGCAGCCACAAAAACAGGGAGGGACTGTACGAGCAGTACTTC.

This clonotype was observed a few times. The chain recombines TRBV12-3 or TRBV12-4 with TRBJ2-3, with TRBD2 matching over 9 bases. CDR3 size: 16 residues. Losses at the gene ends were 1 base for V and 2 bases for J; bases not matched to a gene: 4. The DNA for the CDR3 is TGTGCCAGCAGTTTAGGGCGGGGGGGCAACACAGATACGCAGTATTTT. Protein: CASSLGRGGNTDTQYF.

There are many counts of this clonotype. The chain has TRBV7-9 and TRBJ2-7; D perhaps matches TRBD1 (5 bases). V shed 5 bases and J shed 0 bases, with 14 bases lying between them. CDR1 SEHNR and CDR2 FQNEAQ come from the germline V gene (reference sequence). This CDR3 is 15 amino acids long. CDR3 nucleotides: TGTGCCAGCAGCCCACGAAACAGGTACTCCTACGAGCAGTACTTC. As protein: CASSPRNRYSYEQYF. The entire variable domain, with the rest obtained from reference TRBV7-9 and TRBJ2-7, is as follows: DTGVSQNPRHKITKRGQNVTFRCDPISEHNRLYWYRQTLGQGPEFLTYFQNEAQLEKSRLLSDRFSAERPKGSFSTLEIQRTEQGDSAMYLCASSPRNRYSYEQYFGPGTRLTVT.

The rearrangement links TRBV4-2 to TRBJ2-3; weak D call: TRBD2 (6 bases). Trimming removed 0 bases at V and 2 bases at J, with 15 bases between. This CDR3 spans 17 amino acids. Germline-derived CDR1 and CDR2 are LGHNA and YNFKEQ. CDR3 coding DNA: TGTGCCAGCAGCCAAGATTCAGGAGGGAGGATCACAGATACGCAGTATTTT. Its protein product is CASSQDSGGRITDTQYF.

Ten or more counts support this clonotype. The V call is TRBV29-1, the J call TRBJ2-7; no clear D gene. Germline V lookup: CDR1 SQVTM, CDR2 ANQGSEA. The CDR3 loop spans 12 amino acids. V gave up 4 bases and J gave up 5 bases, with 12 bases separating them. CDR3 region: CSVANDLDEQYF. CDR3 DNA: TGCAGCGTTGCAAACGATTTGGACGAGCAGTACTTC.

The rearrangement uses TRBV7-2 and TRBJ2-1, with TRBD2 matching 7 bases. The CDR3 runs to 14 residues. With 4 bases clipped from V and 10 bases from J, the junction kept 10 bases outside the gene matches. Germline CDR1 reads SGHTA; CDR2 reads FQGNSA. The CDR3 loop is CASSYVGGPGEQFF. CDR3 coding DNA: TGTGCCAGCAGCTATGTGGGAGGGCCGGGAGAGCAGTTCTTC.

The table lists this clonotype with many counts. The chain links TRBV12-3 or TRBV12-4 to TRBJ2-2; maybe TRBD1 (6 bases). The CDR3 consists of 15 residues. The germline V and J ends were trimmed by 6 bases and 5 bases, with 16 bases remaining between them. CDR3 amino acids: CASRRENRATGELFF. CDR3 nucleotides: TGTGCCAGCAGAAGGGAAAACAGGGCTACCGGGGAGCTGTTTTTT.

There are many counts of this clonotype. The rearrangement joins TRBV20-1 to TRBJ1-2; D gene ambiguous. Trimming removed 3 bases from V and 2 bases from J, with 4 bases in between. Per germline, CDR1 DFQATT and CDR2 SNEGSKA (reference sequence). The CDR3 contains 11 residues. The CDR3 protein is CSASPNYGYTF. CDR3 coding DNA: TGCAGTGCTAGCCCCAACTATGGCTACACCTTC.

This clonotype occurred a few times. This CDR3 reads CASSLDQVGTGELFF. The CDR3 coding sequence is TGTGCCAGCAGCTTAGATCAGGTTGGCACCGGGGAGCTGTTTTTT. V is TRBV7-3 and J is TRBJ2-2; no definite D call. Trimming removed 2 bases from V and 4 bases from J, with 11 bases in between. The CDR3 contains 15 residues. Per germline, CDR1 SGHTA and CDR2 FQGTGA.

The V call is TRBV7-2, the J call TRBJ1-2; D might be TRBD1 (5 bases). CDR1 is SGHTA, CDR2 FQGNSA, per germline. The CDR3 consists of 14 residues. V was clipped by 1 base and J by 2 bases, with 8 bases between them. CDR3 sequence reads: CASSLGAGNYGYTF. The CDR3 DNA is TGTGCCAGCAGCTTAGGTGCAGGGAACTATGGCTACACCTTC.

CDR3 residues: CASSLPSGWSSYNEQFF. The CDR3 DNA reads as TGTGCCAGCAGCCTCCCCAGCGGGTGGAGCTCCTACAATGAGCAGTTCTTC. The chain is built from TRBV5-6 and TRBJ2-1, with D perhaps TRBD2 (6 bases). The ends were cut back, 4 bases at V and 0 bases at J, with 17 bases in the middle. In germline, CDR1 is SGHDT, CDR2 YYEEEE. The CDR3 is 17 amino acids.

There are many counts of this clonotype. This chain joins TRBV6-5 and TRBJ1-5; 7 bases are shared with TRBD1. The germline V gene encodes CDR1 MNHEY and CDR2 SVGAGI. CDR3 length equals 16 residues. With 4 bases clipped from V and 4 bases from J, the junction kept 10 bases outside the gene matches. This CDR3 reads CASSSTGLVSNQPQHF. CDR3 in DNA: TGTGCCAGCAGTTCGACAGGGCTGGTATCAAATCAGCCCCAGCATTTT.

This chain joins TRBV7-2 and TRBJ2-3, with D hard to call. There are 13 residues in the CDR3. Germline CDR1 and CDR2: SGHTA and FQGNSA. V dropped 5 bases and J dropped 6 bases, with 12 bases sitting between them. The CDR3 sequence is CASSPPPEDTQYF. The CDR3, as DNA: TGTGCCAGCAGCCCACCCCCAGAGGATACGCAGTATTTT. The variable domain in full, with the rest retrieved from reference TRBV7-2 and TRBJ2-3, is GAGVSQSPSNKVTEKGKDVELRCDPISGHTALYWYRQSLGQGLEFLIYFQGNSAPDKSGLPSDRFSAERTGGSVSTLTIQRTQQEDSAVYLCASSPPPEDTQYFGPGTRLTVL.

The rearrangement links TRBV5-1 to TRBJ1-1, with D tentatively TRBD1 (5 bases). With 4 bases removed from V and 0 bases from J, the gap between germline ends came to 19 bases. The CDR3 has 17 amino acids. Per the germline V gene, CDR1 is SGHRS and CDR2 is YFSETQ. CDR3 DNA: TGCGCCAGCAGCCGGCTTGGGGGAGGTATAATGAACACTGAAGCTTTCTTT. Amino acids: CASSRLGGGIMNTEAFF.

This clonotype was observed a few times. The rearrangement joins TRBV20-1 to TRBJ1-3, with TRBD1 as a possible D gene (5 bases). Germline CDR1 reads DFQATT; CDR2 reads SNEGSKA (reference sequence). The CDR3 is 15 residues long. V was shortened by 1 base and J by 3 bases, with 13 bases between the two germline ends. Here the CDR3 DNA reads TGCAGTGCTAGAGCGTCGGCGGGGGTTGGAAACACCATATATTTT. Translation: CSARASAGVGNTIYF.